The 5 T cell receptor beta chains listed next were all sequenced from one sample in a study of blood T cell repertoires in COVID-19. The protocol was immunoSEQ multiplex PCR, while the TCRdb copy is restricted to in-frame clones and leaves out a portion. This sample carries about 80,000 clones, around nine tenths of them seen once, and the ten largest clones take around 12%. Sequencing used peripheral blood. All receptors derive from a man between 65 and 85 years old with active or convalescent COVID-19.

This sequence joins TRBV12-3 or TRBV12-4 and TRBJ1-1; D unresolved. V lost 8 bases to trimming and J lost 2 bases, with 12 bases between them. The CDR3 contains 13 residues. The CDR3 nucleotides are TGTGCCAGCGCCAGGATCTACAACACTGAAGCTTTCTTT. As protein: CASARIYNTEAFF.

The chain employs TRBV6-2 or TRBV6-3 and TRBJ1-4; weak D call: TRBD1 (5 bases). V was cut by 6 bases and J by 8 bases, with 13 bases left in between. The CDR3 is 13 residues long. From germline, CDR1 is MNHEY and CDR2 SVGEGT. CDR3 bases: TGTGCCAGCAGCCCGGGGCCCTGGGAAAAACTGTTTTTT. Translating gives CASSPGPWEKLFF.

This chain joins TRBV5-1 and TRBJ1-3, with 9 positions matching TRBD1. J was trimmed by 8 bases and V by 4 bases; bases with no gene match: 7. CDR1 SGHRS and CDR2 YFSETQ come from the germline V gene. This CDR3 is 14 amino acids long. The CDR3 spells CASSPDRGDDTIYF. CDR3 nucleotide sequence: TGCGCCAGCAGCCCGGACAGGGGAGACGACACCATATATTTT. Together with reference TRBV5-1 and TRBJ1-3, the CDR3 gives the full variable domain: KAGVTQTPRYLIKTRGQQVTLSCSPISGHRSVSWYQQTPGQGLQFLFEYFSETQRNKGNFPGRFSGRQFSNSRSEMNVSTLELGDSALYLCASSPDRGDDTIYFGEGSWLTVV.

This clone appeared once. The chain has TRBV24-1 and TRBJ1-2, with D possibly being TRBD1 (5 bases). Trimming cost V 3 bases and J 6 bases, with 13 bases left between them. The length of the CDR3 is 14 residues. Germline lookup yields CDR1 KGHDR and CDR2 SFDVKD. The CDR3 sequence: CATSDPGTENGYTF. Here the CDR3 DNA reads TGTGCCACCAGTGATCCAGGGACTGAAAATGGCTACACCTTC.

In this sample, this clone turned up once. The genes are TRBV5-1 and TRBJ1-2, with TRBD1 matching over 10 bases. This CDR3 is 14 amino acids long. The V segment lost 4 bases and the J segment 4 bases; nucleotides outside the gene matches: 4. Germline loops: CDR1 SGHRS, CDR2 YFSETQ. The CDR3 region is CASSMRTGGYGYTF. CDR3 sequence (DNA): TGCGCCAGCAGCATGCGGACAGGGGGCTATGGCTACACCTTC.